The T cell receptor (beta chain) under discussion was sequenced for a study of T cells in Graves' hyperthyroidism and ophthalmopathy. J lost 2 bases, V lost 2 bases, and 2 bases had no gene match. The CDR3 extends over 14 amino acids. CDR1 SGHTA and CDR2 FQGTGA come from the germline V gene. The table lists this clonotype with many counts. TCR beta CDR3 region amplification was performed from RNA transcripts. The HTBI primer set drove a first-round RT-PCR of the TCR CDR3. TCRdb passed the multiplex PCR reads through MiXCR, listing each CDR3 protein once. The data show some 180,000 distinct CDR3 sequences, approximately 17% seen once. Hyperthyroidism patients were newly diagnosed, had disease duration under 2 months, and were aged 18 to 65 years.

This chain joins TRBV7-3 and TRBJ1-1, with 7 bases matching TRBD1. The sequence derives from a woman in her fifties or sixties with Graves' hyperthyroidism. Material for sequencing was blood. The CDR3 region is CASSLGDSNTEAFF. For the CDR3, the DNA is TGTGCCAGCAGCTTAGGGGACAGTAACACTGAAGCTTTCTTT.